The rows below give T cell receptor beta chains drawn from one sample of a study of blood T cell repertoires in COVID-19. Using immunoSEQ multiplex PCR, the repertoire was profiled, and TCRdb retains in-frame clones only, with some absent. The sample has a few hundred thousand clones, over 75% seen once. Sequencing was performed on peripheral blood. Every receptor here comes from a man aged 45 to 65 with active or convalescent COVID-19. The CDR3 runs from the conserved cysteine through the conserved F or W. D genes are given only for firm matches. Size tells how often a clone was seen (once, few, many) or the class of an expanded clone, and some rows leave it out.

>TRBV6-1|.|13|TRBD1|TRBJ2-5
TGTGCCAGCAGTGACCACAGGGGAGAGACCCAGTACTTC
CASSDHRGETQYF
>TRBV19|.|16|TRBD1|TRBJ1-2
TGTGCCAGTAGTATTGATGATGTTGGGACAGCGTATGGCTACACCTTC
CASSIDDVGTAYGYTF
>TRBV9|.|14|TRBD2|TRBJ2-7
TGTGCCAGCAGCGATCCTAGCGGGAGGGGGGAGCAGTACTTC
CASSDPSGRGEQYF
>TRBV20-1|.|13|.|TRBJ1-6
TGCAGTGCTAGTAACTTTCTGAATTCACCCCTCCACTTT
CSASNFLNSPLHF
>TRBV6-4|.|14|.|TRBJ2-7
TGTGCCAGCAGTGGCTCGGACAGTCCCTACGAGCAGTACTTC
CASSGSDSPYEQYF
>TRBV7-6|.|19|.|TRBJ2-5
TGTGCCAGCAGCTTAGACAGGGTTCAATTCAAAGGACAGCAAGAGACCCAGTACTTC
CASSLDRVQFKGQQETQYF
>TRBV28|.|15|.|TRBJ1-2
TGTGCCAGCAGCCCCCAGGGACTATACGTCCATGGCTACACCTTC
CASSPQGLYVHGYTF
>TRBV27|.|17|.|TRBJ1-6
TGTGCCAGCAGTTTATCTGGGGGCCGTTCCTATAATTCACCCCTCCACTTT
CASSLSGGRSYNSPLHF
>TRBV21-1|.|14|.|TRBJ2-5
TGTGCCAGCCAACGGGATATTCAGGAAGAGACCCAGTACTTC
CASQRDIQEETQYF
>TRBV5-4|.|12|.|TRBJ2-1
TGTGCCAGCAGAACCACGGGGAATAAGCAGTTCTTC
CASRTTGNKQFF
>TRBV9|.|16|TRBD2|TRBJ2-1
TGTGCCAGCAGCGTAGCGGTAGCGGGGGTTGACAATGAGCAGTTCTTC
CASSVAVAGVDNEQFF
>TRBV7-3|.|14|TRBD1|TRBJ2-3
TGTGCCAGCAGCCCACAGGGGGCAACAGATACGCAGTATTTT
CASSPQGATDTQYF
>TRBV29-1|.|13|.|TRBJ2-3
TGCAGCGCAAATACAGGGCCCACAGATACGCAGTATTTT
CSANTGPTDTQYF
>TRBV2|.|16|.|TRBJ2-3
TGTGCCAGCAGTCCCCCCCCAGGGTGGGACACAGATACGCAGTATTTT
CASSPPPGWDTDTQYF
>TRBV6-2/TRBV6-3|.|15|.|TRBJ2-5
TGTGCCAGCAGTTATGGGGGGGCTGAGCAAGAGACCCAGTACTTC
CASSYGGAEQETQYF
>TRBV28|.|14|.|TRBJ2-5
TGTGCCAGCAGGTTGCTAGCAGCTCAAGAGACCCAGTACTTC
CASRLLAAQETQYF
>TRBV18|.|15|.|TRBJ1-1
TGTGCCAGCTCACCACAGGGCGGCGGGGGCACTGAAGCTTTCTTT
CASSPQGGGGTEAFF
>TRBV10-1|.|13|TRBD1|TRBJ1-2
TGCGCCAGCAGTGAGGGGACAGACTATGGCTACACCTTC
CASSEGTDYGYTF
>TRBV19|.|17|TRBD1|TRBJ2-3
TGTGCCAGTAGCGTATTACCGGGACAGGGGGCAGGTGATACGCAGTATTTT
CASSVLPGQGAGDTQYF
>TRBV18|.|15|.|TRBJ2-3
TGTGCCAGCCTCACCAGTCGGGGAACGACAGATACGCAGTATTTT
CASLTSRGTTDTQYF
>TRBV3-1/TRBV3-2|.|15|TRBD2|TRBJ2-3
TGTGCCAGCAGCCGGGGGAGGGAGAACACAGATACGCAGTATTTT
CASSRGRENTDTQYF
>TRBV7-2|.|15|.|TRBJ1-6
TGTGCCAGCAGCTTAGCGGGGGGAATAGATTCACCCCTCCACTTT
CASSLAGGIDSPLHF
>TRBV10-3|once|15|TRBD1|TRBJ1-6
TGTGCCATCAGGCCGACGACAGGGGCAAATTCACCCCTCCACTTT
CAIRPTTGANSPLHF
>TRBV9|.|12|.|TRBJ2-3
TGTGCCAGCAGCGCCCCCGTGGATACGCAGTATTTT
CASSAPVDTQYF
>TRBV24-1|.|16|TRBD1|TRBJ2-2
TGTGCCACCAGTGATTTACAGGGGGCCAACACCGGGGAGCTGTTTTTT
CATSDLQGANTGELFF
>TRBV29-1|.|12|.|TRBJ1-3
TGCAGCGTTCGAGGGTCTGGAAACACCATATATTTT
CSVRGSGNTIYF
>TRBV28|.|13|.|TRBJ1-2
TGTGCCAGCAGTTCGGACACGTATGGTGGCTACACCTTC
CASSSDTYGGYTF
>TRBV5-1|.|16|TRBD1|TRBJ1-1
TGCGCCAGCAGCTCGTACGTCGACAGGGGAAACACTGAAGCTTTCTTT
CASSSYVDRGNTEAFF
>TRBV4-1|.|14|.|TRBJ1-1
TGCGCCAGCAGCCATTCCAGGGATAACACTGAAGCTTTCTTT
CASSHSRDNTEAFF
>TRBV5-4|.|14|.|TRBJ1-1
TGTGCCAGCAGCCCGGTTACAGGGAGGGCTGAAGCTTTCTTT
CASSPVTGRAEAFF
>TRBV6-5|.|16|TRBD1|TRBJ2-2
TGTGCCAGCAGTTACTCCAGGGGGCAAGGCACCGGGGAGCTGTTTTTT
CASSYSRGQGTGELFF
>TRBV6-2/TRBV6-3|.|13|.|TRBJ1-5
TGTGCCAGCAGTCTCCAGGGTGGCCAGCCCCAGCATTTT
CASSLQGGQPQHF
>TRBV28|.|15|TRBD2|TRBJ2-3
TGTGCCAGCACCCTTGGTAGCGGGGTTTGGTATACGCAGTATTTT
CASTLGSGVWYTQYF
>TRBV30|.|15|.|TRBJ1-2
TGTGCCTGGAGTTACCAGGGGCTTTTGGGCTATGGCTACACCTTC
CAWSYQGLLGYGYTF
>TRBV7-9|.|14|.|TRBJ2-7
TGTGCCAGCAGCCTGCAGGGGATTGTTTACGAGCAGTACTTC
CASSLQGIVYEQYF
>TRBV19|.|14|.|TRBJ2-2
TGTGCCAGTAGTGCCGGACAGAACACCGGGGAGCTGTTTTTT
CASSAGQNTGELFF
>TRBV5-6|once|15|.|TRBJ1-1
TGTGCCAGCAGCTTGACAGGGTACGGGAACACTGAAGCTTTCTTT
CASSLTGYGNTEAFF
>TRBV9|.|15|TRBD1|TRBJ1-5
TGTGCCAGCAGCGTAGGGGGACAGGGCAATCAGCCCCAGCATTTT
CASSVGGQGNQPQHF
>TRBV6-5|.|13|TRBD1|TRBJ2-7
TGTGCCAGCAGGACAGGGGGCCGCGACGAGCAGTACTTC
CASRTGGRDEQYF
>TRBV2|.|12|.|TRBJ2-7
TGTGCCAGCAGGGCCGCCCCCTACGAGCAGTACTTC
CASRAAPYEQYF
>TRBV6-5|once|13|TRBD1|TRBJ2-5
TGTGCCAGCAGAAGGACAGGGGGTGAGACCCAGTACTTC
CASRRTGGETQYF
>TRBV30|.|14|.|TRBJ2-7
TGTGCCTGGAGTGGGCGGCCGAGCTCCTACGAGCAGTACTTC
CAWSGRPSSYEQYF
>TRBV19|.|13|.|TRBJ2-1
TGTGCCAGTAGCCCCACTTGGTACAATGAGCAGTTCTTC
CASSPTWYNEQFF
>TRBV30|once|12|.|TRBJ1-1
TGTGCCCAGGGACAACCGAACACTGAAGCTTTCTTT
CAQGQPNTEAFF
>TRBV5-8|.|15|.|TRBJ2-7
TGTGCCAGCAGCCGCTGGGGGGGCCTCTCCTACGAGCAGTACTTC
CASSRWGGLSYEQYF
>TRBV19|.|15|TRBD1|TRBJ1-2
TGTGCCAGTAGTACCCCGGGACAGGGGGCAAATGGCTACACCTTC
CASSTPGQGANGYTF
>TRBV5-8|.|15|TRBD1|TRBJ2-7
TGTGCCAGCAGCTTGGGCAGGGGGAGATCCTACGAGCAGTACTTC
CASSLGRGRSYEQYF
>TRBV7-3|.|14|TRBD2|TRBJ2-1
TGTGCCAGCAGCTTCGACGGGGGGGCTACTGAGCAGTTCTTC
CASSFDGGATEQFF
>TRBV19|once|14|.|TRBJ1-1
TGTGCCAGTAGGCCATTGTCGGGAAACACTGAAGCTTTCTTT
CASRPLSGNTEAFF
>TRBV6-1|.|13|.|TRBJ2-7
TGTGCCAGCAGTGAAGGCGTAGGGAGGGAGCAGTACTTC
CASSEGVGREQYF
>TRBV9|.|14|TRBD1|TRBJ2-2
TGTGCCAGCACCCGGACAGGAAACGCCGGGGAGCTGTTTTTT
CASTRTGNAGELFF
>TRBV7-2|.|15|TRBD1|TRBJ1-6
TGTGCCAGCAGCACACAGACAGGGAGTAATTCACCCCTCCACTTT
CASSTQTGSNSPLHF
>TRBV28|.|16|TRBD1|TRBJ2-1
TGTGCCAGCAGTGCTCACGGACAGGGGGATAACAATGAGCAGTTCTTC
CASSAHGQGDNNEQFF
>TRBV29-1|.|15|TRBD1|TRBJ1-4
TGCAGCGTTGAAGGGATACAGGGGGGGAATGAAAAACTGTTTTTT
CSVEGIQGGNEKLFF
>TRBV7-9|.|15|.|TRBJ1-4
TGTGCCAGCAGCGCAGACGGGGGGCGCGTTGAAAAACTGTTTTTT
CASSADGGRVEKLFF
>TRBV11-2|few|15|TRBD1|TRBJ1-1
TGTGCCAGCAGCCCGAACGAGGGGGCTCGCACTGAAGCTTTCTTT
CASSPNEGARTEAFF
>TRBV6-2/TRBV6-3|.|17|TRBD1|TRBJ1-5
TGTGCCAGCAGTTACACCGAGGGACAGGGAAGCAATCAGCCCCAGCATTTT
CASSYTEGQGSNQPQHF
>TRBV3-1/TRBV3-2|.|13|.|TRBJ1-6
TGTGCCAGCAGCATCAAGGGAGTTTCACCCCTCCACTTT
CASSIKGVSPLHF